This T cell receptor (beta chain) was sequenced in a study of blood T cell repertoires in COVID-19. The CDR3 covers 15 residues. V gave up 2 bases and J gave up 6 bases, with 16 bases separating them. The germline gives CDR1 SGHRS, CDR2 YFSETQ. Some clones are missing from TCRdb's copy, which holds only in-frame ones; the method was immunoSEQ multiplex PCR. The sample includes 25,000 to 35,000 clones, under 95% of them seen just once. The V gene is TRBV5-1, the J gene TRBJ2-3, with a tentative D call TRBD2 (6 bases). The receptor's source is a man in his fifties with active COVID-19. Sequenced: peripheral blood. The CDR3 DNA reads TGCGCCAGCAGCTTTCAGGACTCCCGGGGGGATACGCAGTATTTT. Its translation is CASSFQDSRGDTQYF.